The T cell receptor beta chain under discussion was sequenced for a study of Tregs in tolerant kidney transplant recipients. Broader study findings: Activated donor B cell expansion appeared to reveal the most relevant donor-specific TCRbeta repertoire.

A note on this clone: As yet, its antigen is unknown.

Only in-frame clones appear in the TCRdb table, and some are missing; sequencing was by immunoSEQ multiplex PCR. In the table there are 200,000 to 300,000 clones, about 80% of which are singletons. The clonotype originates from a human donor in good health. Source material: CD4+ T cells from blood.

The CDR3 loop reads CASSWGEVSTEAFF. Here the CDR3 DNA reads TGCGCCAGCAGCTGGGGGGAGGTGAGCACTGAAGCTTTCTTT. This chain joins TRBV5-1 and TRBJ1-1; D may be TRBD1 (5 bases). The CDR3 extends over 14 amino acids. Trimming removed 3 bases from V and 4 bases from J, with 13 bases in between. Germline V lookup: CDR1 SGHRS, CDR2 YFSETQ.